The sequence of this T cell receptor (beta chain) was determined in a study of shared clonotypes between healthy human individuals. Replicate PCRs were loaded with around 0.3 ug DNA from unsorted PBMC, around 30,000 T cell genomes. TCRdb keeps only in-frame clones here, not all; method: immunoSEQ multiplex PCR. The sample contains under 600,000 clones, around 78% of which appear only once. Per the germline V gene, CDR1 is MNHEY and CDR2 is SMNVEV (reference sequence). With 5 bases removed from V and 8 bases from J, the gap between germline ends came to 15 bases. This CDR3 region has 13 residues. The sequenced sample consisted of PBMCs. This clonotype originated in a woman between 35 and 50 years old in good health. Some clones in this sample may be carry-over from other donors' samples. The chain joins TRBV27 to TRBJ1-2, with no clear D. Here the CDR3 DNA reads TGTGCCAGCAGTCCCCGTGGAGGGATGGGCTACACCTTC. It is translated as CASSPRGGMGYTF.